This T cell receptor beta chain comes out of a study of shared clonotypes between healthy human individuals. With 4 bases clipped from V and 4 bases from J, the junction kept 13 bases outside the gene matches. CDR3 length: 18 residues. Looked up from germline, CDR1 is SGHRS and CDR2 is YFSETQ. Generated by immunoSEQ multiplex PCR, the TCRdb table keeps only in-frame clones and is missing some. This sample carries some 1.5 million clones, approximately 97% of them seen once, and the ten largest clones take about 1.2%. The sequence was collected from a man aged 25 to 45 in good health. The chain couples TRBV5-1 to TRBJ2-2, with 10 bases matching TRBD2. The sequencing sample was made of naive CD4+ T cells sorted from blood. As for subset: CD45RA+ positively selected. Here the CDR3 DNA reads TGCGCCAGCAGCCTACAGGGGGAGCGGGAGGGCCGCACCGGGGAGCTGTTTTTT. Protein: CASSLQGEREGRTGELFF.